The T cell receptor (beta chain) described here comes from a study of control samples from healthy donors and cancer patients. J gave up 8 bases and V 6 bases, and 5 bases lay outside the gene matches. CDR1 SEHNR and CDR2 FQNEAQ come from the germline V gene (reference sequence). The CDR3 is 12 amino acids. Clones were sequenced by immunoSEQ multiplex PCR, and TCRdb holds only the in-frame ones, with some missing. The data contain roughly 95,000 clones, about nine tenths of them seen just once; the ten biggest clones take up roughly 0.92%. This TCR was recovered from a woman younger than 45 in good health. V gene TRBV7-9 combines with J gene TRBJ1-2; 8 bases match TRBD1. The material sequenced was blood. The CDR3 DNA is TGTGCCAGCAGTCCGGACAGGGACGGCTACACCTTC. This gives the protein CASSPDRDGYTF.